There are a few counts of the clone carrying this TCR beta chain. Its target is not known. The source of the sample is a study of OX40 agonist ivuxolimab in advanced cancers. Turning to the study itself: Of the participants, approximately 44% had some prior anti-PD-1, anti-PD-L1 or anti-CTLA-4 therapy, which was allowed. Partial responses were achieved by three patients, one with hepatocellular carcinoma and two with cutaneous melanoma. Study-wide points: The expanded peripheral T cells' antigen specificity was not determined. Clonal expansion in partial responders at 0.1-3.0 mg/kg ranked among the lowest.

The data were produced by immunoSEQ multiplex PCR, yet TCRdb's version contains in-frame clones alone and is incomplete. The sample has tens of thousands of clones, about 91% seen once. Germline-derived CDR1 and CDR2 are MNHNS and SASEGT. CDR3 length: 14 amino acids. V was clipped by 7 bases and J by 5 bases; unmatched bases: 9. The V call is TRBV6-1, the J call TRBJ2-7; 9 positions match TRBD2. The sample here was CD4+ or CD8+ T cells sorted from blood, taken in a trial of the OX40 agonist ivuxolimab. This sequence originates from an adult with an advanced solid tumor such as melanoma, head and neck, liver or kidney cancer. The CDR3: CASTRGSGSHEQYF. The CDR3 region has the DNA TGTGCCAGCACCCGTGGTAGCGGGAGCCACGAGCAGTACTTC.